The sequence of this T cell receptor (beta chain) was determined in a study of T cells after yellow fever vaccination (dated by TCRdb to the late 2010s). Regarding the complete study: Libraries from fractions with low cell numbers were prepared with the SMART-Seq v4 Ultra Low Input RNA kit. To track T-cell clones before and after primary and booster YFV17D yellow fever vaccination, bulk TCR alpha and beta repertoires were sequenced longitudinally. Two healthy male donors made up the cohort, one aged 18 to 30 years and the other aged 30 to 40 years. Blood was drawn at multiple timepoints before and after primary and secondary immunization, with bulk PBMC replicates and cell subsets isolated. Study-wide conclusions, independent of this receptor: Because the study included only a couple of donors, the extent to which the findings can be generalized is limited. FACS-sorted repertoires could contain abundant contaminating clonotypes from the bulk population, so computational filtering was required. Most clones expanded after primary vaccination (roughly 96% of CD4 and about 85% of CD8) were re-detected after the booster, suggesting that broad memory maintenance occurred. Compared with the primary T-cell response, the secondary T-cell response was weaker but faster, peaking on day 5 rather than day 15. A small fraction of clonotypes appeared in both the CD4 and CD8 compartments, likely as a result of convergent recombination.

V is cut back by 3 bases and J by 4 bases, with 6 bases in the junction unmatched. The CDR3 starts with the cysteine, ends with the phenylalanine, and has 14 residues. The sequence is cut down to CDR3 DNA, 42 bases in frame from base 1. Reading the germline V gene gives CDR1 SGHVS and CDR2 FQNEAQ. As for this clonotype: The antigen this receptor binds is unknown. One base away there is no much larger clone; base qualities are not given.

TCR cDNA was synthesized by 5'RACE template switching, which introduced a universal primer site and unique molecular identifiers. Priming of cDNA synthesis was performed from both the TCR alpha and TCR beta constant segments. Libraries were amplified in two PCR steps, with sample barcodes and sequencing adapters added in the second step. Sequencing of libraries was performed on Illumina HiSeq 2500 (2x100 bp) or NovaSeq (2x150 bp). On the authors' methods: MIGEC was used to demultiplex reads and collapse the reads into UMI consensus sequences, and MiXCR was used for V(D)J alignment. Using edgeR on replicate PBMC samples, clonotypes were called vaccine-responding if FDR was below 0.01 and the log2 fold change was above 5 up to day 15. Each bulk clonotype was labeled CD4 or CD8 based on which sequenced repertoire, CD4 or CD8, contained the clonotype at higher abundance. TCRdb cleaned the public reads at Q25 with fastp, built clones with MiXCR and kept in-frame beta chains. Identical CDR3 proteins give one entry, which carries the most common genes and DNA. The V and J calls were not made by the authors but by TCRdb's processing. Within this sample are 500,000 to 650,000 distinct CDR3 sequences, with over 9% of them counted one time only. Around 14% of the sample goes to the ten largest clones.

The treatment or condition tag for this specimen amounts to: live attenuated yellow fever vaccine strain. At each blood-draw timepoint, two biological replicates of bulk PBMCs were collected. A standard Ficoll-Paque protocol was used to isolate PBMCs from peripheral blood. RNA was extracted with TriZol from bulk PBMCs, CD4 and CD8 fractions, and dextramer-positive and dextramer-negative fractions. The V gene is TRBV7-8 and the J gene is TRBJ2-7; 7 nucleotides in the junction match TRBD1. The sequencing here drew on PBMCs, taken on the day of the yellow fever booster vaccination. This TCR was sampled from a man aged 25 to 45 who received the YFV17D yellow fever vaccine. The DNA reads TGTGCCAGCAGCTTCCCGACAGGGTCTTACGAGCAGTACTTC. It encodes CASSFPTGSYEQYF.